The 22 T cell receptor beta chains given below trace back to one sample, sequenced in a study of blood T cells in healthy people across ages (dated by TCRdb to 2013 to 2016). The method was 5' RACE. A second about 7 to 11 cycle PCR used a sample-barcoded 5' primer and a J-beta primer mix. TCRdb reanalyzed the raw reads on its own, using fastp at Q25 for trimming and MiXCR for clone calling, and kept in-frame beta chains. Rows are unified per CDR3 protein, each entry keeping the most common DNA and genes. This sample comprises some 1,800,000 distinct CDR3 sequences, approximately 40% of them detected only once. Of the sample, about 21% falls within the top ten clones. Source material: blood. The receptors come from a human donor in good health.

V and J are TRBV18 and TRBJ2-1; D perhaps matches TRBD2 (6 bases). Trimming shortened V by 5 bases and J by 12 bases, and 17 bases separated the two germline ends. Germline V lookup: CDR1 KGHSH, CDR2 LQKENI. This CDR3 contains 13 residues. Written as DNA, the CDR3 is TGTGCCAGCTCAAAGGCGTTAGCGGATCCGCAGTTCTTC. This translates into CASSKALADPQFF.

This chain links TRBV28 with TRBJ1-1; D gene ambiguous. With 7 bases removed from V and 4 bases from J, the gap between germline ends came to 13 bases. The germline CDR1 and CDR2 sequences are MDHEN and SYDVKM. The length of the CDR3 is 13 residues. As DNA, the CDR3 is TGTGCCAGCACCAGGACGGATGGCACTGAAGCTTTCTTT. As protein: CASTRTDGTEAFF.

This clonotype was found a few times. The chain combines TRBV20-1 with TRBJ1-2, with D possibly being TRBD1 (6 bases). This CDR3 contains 17 residues. The germline CDR1 and CDR2 sequences are DFQATT and SNEGSKA (reference sequence). CDR3 coding DNA: TGCAGCGCGCAGAAAGGGGCAGGGGCCGGTTTCAACTATGGCTACACCTTC. The encoded protein is CSAQKGAGAGFNYGYTF.

In this sample, this clonotype turned up a few times. The chain joins TRBV12-3 or TRBV12-4 to TRBJ2-5; D possibly uses TRBD1 or TRBD2 (5 bases each). The J call is uncertain, as TRBJ2-7 better fits the DNA end. This CDR3 spans 14 amino acids. The DNA of the CDR3 is TGTGCCAGCAGTTTAGCGGGACCCCCCGACGAGCAGTACTTC. Translating gives CASSLAGPPDEQYF.

Remarks on this clonotype: This may be a read error: a much more frequent sequence differs by one nucleotide. The rearrangement joins TRBV9 to TRBJ2-7; TRBD2 might be the D (5 bases). The J call may be faulty, since TRBJ2-5 better matches the DNA end. This CDR3 has 13 residues. The germline V gene encodes CDR1 SGDLS and CDR2 YYNGEE. CDR3 sequence reads: CTSSVDGRETQYF. The CDR3 DNA sequence: TGTACCAGCAGCGTAGATGGGAGAGAGACCCAGTACTTC.

This clonotype turned up a few times. The gene calls are TRBV11-1 and TRBJ2-5; D remains unclear. Germline CDR1 is SGHAT and CDR2 is FQDESV (reference sequence). This CDR3 is built from 14 residues. Trimming cost V 4 bases and J 4 bases, with 13 bases left between them. CDR3 loop: CASSYPPEVETQYF. The CDR3 DNA is TGTGCCAGCAGCTACCCTCCAGAAGTAGAGACCCAGTACTTC.

A few counts support this clonotype. The chain has TRBV7-2 and TRBJ2-7, with D perhaps matching TRBD1 (5 bases). This CDR3 comprises 14 residues. V dropped 2 bases and J dropped 6 bases, with 14 bases sitting between them. In germline, CDR1 is SGHTA, CDR2 FQGNSA. CDR3 loop: CASSLNPGISEQYF. DNA for the CDR3: TGTGCCAGCAGCTTAAACCCAGGGATAAGCGAGCAGTACTTC.

There are a few counts of this clonotype. V is TRBV4-3 and J is TRBJ1-2; TRBD1 matches at 10 bases. Unmatched junction bases numbered 7, after V lost 0 bases and J lost 3 bases. This CDR3 is 17 amino acids long. Germline CDR1 is LGHNA and CDR2 is YSLEER. The CDR3 DNA sequence: TGCGCCAGCAGCCAAGATAAGGTCGGGACAGGGGACTATGGCTACACCTTC. Translation gives CASSQDKVGTGDYGYTF.

This clonotype was counted only a few times. The chain uses TRBV4-2 and TRBJ2-1; D possibly corresponds to TRBD2 (6 bases). V was clipped by 0 bases and J by 5 bases, with 8 bases between them. This CDR3 has 14 residues. The germline V gene encodes CDR1 LGHNA and CDR2 YNFKEQ. Here the CDR3 reads CASSQEGGDNEQFF. The DNA for the CDR3 is TGTGCCAGCAGCCAAGAGGGGGGAGACAATGAGCAGTTCTTC.

The chain links TRBV29-1 to TRBJ2-7; TRBD1 aligns across 9 bases. The germline CDR1 and CDR2 sequences are SQVTM and ANQGSEA. Losses at the gene ends were 2 bases for V and 4 bases for J; bases not matched to a gene: 3. This CDR3 contains 13 residues. In DNA form, the CDR3 reads TGCAGCGTTGAATCCGGGACAGGGTACGAGCAGTACTTC. This translates into CSVESGTGYEQYF.

This clonotype was detected only a few times. The chain recombines TRBV3-1 with TRBJ2-7, with no clear D. The closer fit of TRBJ2-5 to the DNA end suggests the J call may be wrong. The CDR3 is made up of 15 amino acids. Per the germline V gene, CDR1 is LGHDT and CDR2 is YNNKEL (reference sequence). The CDR3 DNA is TGTGCCAGCAGCCAAGGAGTAGGGTTCGGGGAGACCCAGTACTTC. Its translation is CASSQGVGFGETQYF.

This clonotype was recorded a few times. The rearrangement uses TRBV29-1 and TRBJ2-1; 10 bases match TRBD2. Germline CDR1 SQVTM, CDR2 ANQGSEA. The V gene end was trimmed by 4 bases and the J gene end by 0 bases; junction bases not matched to a gene: 6. This CDR3 has 16 residues. This CDR3 reads CSVVPLAGASYNEQFF. Here the CDR3 DNA reads TGCAGCGTTGTTCCGCTAGCGGGGGCCTCCTACAATGAGCAGTTCTTC.

This clonotype was counted between two and nine times. The rearrangement uses TRBV11-1 and TRBJ1-6; D gene unclear. Germline CDR1 is SGHAT and CDR2 is FQDESV (reference sequence). V was pared by 5 bases and J by 7 bases, with 12 bases between. The length of the CDR3 is 14 residues. CDR3 in amino acids: CASSPAQGNSPLHF. The CDR3 nucleotides read TGTGCCAGCAGCCCCGCCCAAGGGAATTCACCCCTCCACTTT.

The chain is built from TRBV29-1 and TRBJ2-3; tentatively, D is TRBD1 or TRBD2 (5 bases each). The V end lost 3 bases, the J end lost 0 bases, and 10 bases lay between the germline ends. This CDR3 comprises 14 residues. Germline lookup yields CDR1 SQVTM and CDR2 ANQGSEA. The CDR3 DNA reads TGCAGCGTTGATAGCGCAGGGAGCACAGATACGCAGTATTTT. It codes for CSVDSAGSTDTQYF.

The V and J genes are TRBV7-8 and TRBJ1-5; 8 bases align to TRBD1. The CDR3 is 19 amino acids. Per germline, CDR1 SGHVS and CDR2 FQNEAQ. The V segment lost 1 base and the J segment 5 bases; nucleotides outside the gene matches: 16. This CDR3 is CASSLVGGQGRGAHQPQHF. The DNA of the CDR3 is TGTGCCAGCAGCTTAGTTGGAGGACAGGGAAGGGGGGCACATCAGCCCCAGCATTTT.

The chain uses TRBV7-2 and TRBJ2-1, with D possibly being TRBD2 (5 bases). V was shortened by 3 bases and J by 10 bases, with 16 bases between the two germline ends. CDR3 length equals 14 residues. Germline V CDR1 and CDR2: SGHTA, FQGNSA. The CDR3 loop is CASSFRRQTNEQFF. The CDR3 DNA follows: TGTGCCAGCAGCTTCCGTCGGCAGACTAACGAGCAGTTCTTC.

V and J are TRBV20-1 and TRBJ2-7; 8 bases agree with TRBD1. The CDR3 is 16 amino acids. The V and J ends lost 1 base and 3 bases, in that order; junction bases with no gene match: 11. Germline V gives CDR1 DFQATT, CDR2 SNEGSKA (reference sequence). CDR3 bases: TGCAGTGCTAGAGCCCAACAGGGGGGCCAGATCTACGAGCAGTACTTC. This encodes CSARAQQGGQIYEQYF.

This clonotype was counted between two and nine times. V is TRBV27 and J is TRBJ1-1, with a possible D match to TRBD1 (5 bases). V lost 0 bases and J lost 9, with 11 bases in between. CDR1 and CDR2 from the germline V gene are MNHEY and SMNVEV (reference sequence). CDR3 size: 13 residues. Written as DNA, the CDR3 is TGTGCCAGCAGTTTATCCCCGGGGCCTCAAGCTTTCTTT. Protein sequence: CASSLSPGPQAFF.

The V and J genes are TRBV7-9 and TRBJ2-1; 11 bases line up with TRBD2. This CDR3 is 16 amino acids long. Germline V CDR1 and CDR2: SEHNR, FQNEAQ (reference sequence). V lost 1 base, J lost 7 bases, and 6 bases stayed unmatched. The CDR3 DNA reads TGTGCCAGCAGCTTAGGAGGTAGCGGGGGGGCAAATGAGCAGTTCTTC. Protein product: CASSLGGSGGANEQFF.

The chain has TRBV5-8 and TRBJ2-2, with D possibly being TRBD1 (7 bases). Trimming pared 4 bases from V and 6 bases from J, leaving 16 bases between. The CDR3 length is 15 residues. CDR1 SGHTS and CDR2 YDEGEE come from the germline V gene. The CDR3 DNA sequence: TGTGCCAGCAGCCCCCTCAGGGGGGTCGCCGGGGAGCTGTTTTTT. Protein: CASSPLRGVAGELFF. The full variable domain, in which reference TRBV5-8 and TRBJ2-2 provide the parts outside the CDR3, is EAGVTQSPTHLIKTRGQQATLRCSPISGHTSVYWYQQALGLGLQFLLWYDEGEERNRGNFPPRFSGRQFPNYSSELNVNALELEDSALYLCASSPLRGVAGELFFGEGSRLTVL.

The chain has TRBV18 and TRBJ1-5, with 9 bases matching TRBD1. This CDR3 spans 15 amino acids. V was clipped by 6 bases and J by 6 bases; unmatched bases: 9. Per the germline V gene, CDR1 is KGHSH and CDR2 is LQKENI. CDR3 residues: CASSPTGGKSQPQHF. In DNA form, the CDR3 reads TGTGCCAGCTCCCCTACAGGGGGCAAAAGTCAGCCCCAGCATTTT.

In its sample, this clonotype was seen a few times. The chain has TRBV6-4 and TRBJ2-7, with D hard to call. This CDR3 has 12 amino acids. Germline CDR1 is MRHNA and CDR2 is SNTAGT. The V gene lost 2 bases and the J gene lost 6 bases, with 8 bases spanning the gap. DNA of the CDR3: TGTGCCAGCAGTGACGTTTCGGGCGAGCAGTACTTC. Translation: CASSDVSGEQYF.